This entry lists 18 T cell receptor beta chains sequenced from one sample in a study of T cell responses to AZD1222 COVID-19 vaccine. The repertoire was sequenced with immunoSEQ multiplex PCR; TCRdb's copy has only in-frame clones and lacks some. This sample yields 150,000 or so clones, of which roughly 93% are seen a single time; around 5% belongs to the top ten. The sample consisted of peripheral blood, taken on day 0 of AZD1222 vaccination. The receptors stem from an adult in good health.

This chain uses TRBV11-2 with TRBJ2-3; possibly TRBD2 for D (6 bases). This CDR3 spans 17 amino acids. Germline lookup yields CDR1 SGHAT and CDR2 FQNNGV. V was trimmed by 3 bases and J by 0 bases, leaving 16 bases between them. The DNA of the CDR3 is TGTGCCAGCAGCTTGGCCGGCTTAGCGGAAAGCACAGATACGCAGTATTTT. As protein: CASSLAGLAESTDTQYF.

The genes are TRBV28 and TRBJ1-6; D gene uncertain. Trimming took off 3 bases at V and 5 bases at J, with 11 bases between the two ends. The CDR3 spans 15 residues. Germline CDR1 MDHEN, CDR2 SYDVKM. The CDR3 region is CASSFVSPHNSPLHF. Written as DNA, the CDR3 is TGTGCCAGCAGTTTTGTTTCACCCCATAATTCACCCCTCCACTTT.

This chain joins TRBV2 and TRBJ2-1, with D unresolved. CDR1 and CDR2 (germline): SNHLY, FYNNEI. The CDR3 is 16 residues long. Trimming removed 10 bases from V and 0 bases from J, with 19 bases in between. The CDR3 here is CATHGEKGDSYNEQFF. CDR3 nucleotide sequence: TGTGCCACCCATGGCGAGAAGGGCGACTCCTACAATGAGCAGTTCTTC.

V and J are TRBV7-8 and TRBJ1-5; possible D gene TRBD1, 5 bases. Trimming shortened V by 1 base and J by 0 bases, and 19 bases separated the two germline ends. The CDR3 length is 19 residues. Germline assignment: CDR1 SGHVS and CDR2 FQNEAQ. The CDR3 DNA is TGTGCCAGCAGCTTAGGGGGCCCCTATAGATCTTATAGCAATCAGCCCCAGCATTTT. It codes for CASSLGGPYRSYSNQPQHF.

This chain joins TRBV11-2 and TRBJ2-1; the D gene is possibly TRBD1 (6 bases). The CDR3 runs to 15 residues. Germline values: CDR1 SGHAT, CDR2 FQNNGV. V was pared by 1 base and J by 5 bases, with 12 bases between. CDR3 coding DNA: TGTGCCAGCAGCTTAGTGAGGGGGTTTAACAATGAGCAGTTCTTC. It translates to CASSLVRGFNNEQFF. Complete variable domain (other parts from reference TRBV11-2 and TRBJ2-1): EAGVAQSPRYKIIEKRQSVAFWCNPISGHATLYWYQQILGQGPKLLIQFQNNGVVDDSQLPKDRFSAERLKGVDSTLKIQPAKLEDSAVYLCASSLVRGFNNEQFFGPGTRLTVL.

The CDR3 DNA reads TGTGCCTGGAGTGTAGAGGGGAGGGGTGAGCAGTTCTTC. Its protein is CAWSVEGRGEQFF. This chain links TRBV30 with TRBJ2-1; TRBD2 agrees at 7 bases. The CDR3 covers 13 residues. V lost 0 bases to trimming and J lost 9 bases; unmatched junction nucleotides: 5. Germline loops: CDR1 GTSNPN, CDR2 SVGIG (reference sequence).

The chain couples TRBV6-5 to TRBJ1-5; D is ambiguous. Germline CDR1 and CDR2: MNHEY and SVGAGI. With 2 bases removed from V and 5 bases from J, the gap between germline ends came to 10 bases. The CDR3 spans 14 residues. In nucleotides, the CDR3 is TGTGCCAGCAGTTACGGCTACCTTGATCAGCCCCAGCATTTT. Encoded protein: CASSYGYLDQPQHF.

The chain has TRBV9 and TRBJ1-2, with unresolved D. Germline CDR1 is SGDLS and CDR2 is YYNGEE. The CDR3 covers 14 residues. V was pared by 0 bases and J by 2 bases, with 8 bases between. The CDR3 nucleotides are TGTGCCAGCAGCGTAGGAGGGTTGAACTATGGCTACACCTTC. Encoded protein: CASSVGGLNYGYTF.

The chain is built from TRBV7-8 and TRBJ2-7; D assignment may be TRBD1 or TRBD2 (5 bases each). CDR1 is SGHVS, CDR2 FQNEAQ, per germline. The CDR3 loop spans 14 amino acids. The V end lost 5 bases, the J end lost 5 bases, and 16 bases lay between the germline ends. CDR3 in amino acids: CASSPGTVANEQYF. The DNA of the CDR3 is TGTGCCAGCAGCCCCGGGACGGTGGCCAACGAGCAGTACTTC. The full variable domain, completed using reference TRBV7-8 and TRBJ2-7, is GAGVSQSPRYKVAKRGQDVALRCDPISGHVSLFWYQQALGQGPEFLTYFQNEAQLDKSGLPSDRFFAERPEGSVSTLKIQRTQQEDSAVYLCASSPGTVANEQYFGPGTRLTVT.

The rearrangement uses TRBV27 and TRBJ1-5; TRBD1 aligns across 8 bases. The CDR3 totals 18 residues. V was clipped by 6 bases and J by 1 base; unmatched bases: 14. CDR1 and CDR2 from the germline V gene are MNHEY and SMNVEV (reference sequence). The CDR3, as DNA: TGTGCCAGCAGGCCACAGGGGGTGAGAGGCGACAGCAATCAGCCCCAGCATTTT. Protein: CASRPQGVRGDSNQPQHF.

V usage is TRBV6-1 and J usage is TRBJ1-5; TRBD1 is a possible D gene (6 bases). The germline CDR1 and CDR2 sequences are MNHNS and SASEGT. CDR3 length: 14 amino acids. Trimming pared 2 bases from V and 6 bases from J, leaving 11 bases between. CDR3 sequence (DNA): TGTGCCAGCAGTGAAAACAGGGAGGGTCAGCCCCAGCATTTT. Its protein product is CASSENREGQPQHF.

The V gene is TRBV6-5, the J gene TRBJ2-7; a weak D match, TRBD1 (5 bases). This CDR3 spans 13 amino acids. Trimming took 2 bases from V and 5 from J, leaving 10 bases between them. Per the germline V gene, CDR1 is MNHEY and CDR2 is SVGAGI. The CDR3 region is CASSYLGRDEQYF. In nucleotides, the CDR3 is TGTGCCAGCAGTTACCTTGGCAGGGACGAGCAGTACTTC.

The J gene is TRBJ1-1, the V gene TRBV7-9; possible D gene TRBD1, 6 bases. Trimming removed 5 bases at V and 5 bases at J, with 24 bases between. CDR1 is SEHNR, CDR2 FQNEAQ, per germline (reference sequence). This CDR3 contains 17 residues. CDR3 nucleotide sequence: TGTGCCAGCAGCCGACCTTACATTCAGGGGTTATGGACTGAAGCTTTCTTT. This encodes CASSRPYIQGLWTEAFF.

The J gene is TRBJ1-1, the V gene TRBV2; D may be TRBD1 (6 bases). This CDR3 spans 14 amino acids. The germline V gene has CDR1 SNHLY and CDR2 FYNNEI. Trimming stripped 3 bases from V and 6 bases from J, with 14 bases between. The CDR3 sequence: CASSDARGRAEAFF. The CDR3 DNA sequence: TGTGCCAGCAGTGACGCCAGGGGACGCGCTGAAGCTTTCTTT.

The chain is built from TRBV27 and TRBJ2-2; 7 bases fit TRBD2. Germline assignment: CDR1 MNHEY and CDR2 SMNVEV (reference sequence). V lost 5 bases, J lost 7 bases, and 10 bases stayed unmatched. CDR3 size: 15 residues. Written as DNA, the CDR3 is TGTGCCAGCAGTCCCGGACTAGTTGGGTACGGGGAGCTGTTTTTT. It is translated as CASSPGLVGYGELFF.

The rearrangement uses TRBV27 and TRBJ1-4, with D tentatively TRBD1 (5 bases). The CDR3 sequence is 14 residues long. The V end was cut by 5 bases, the J end by 7 bases, with 14 bases between. Looked up from germline, CDR1 is MNHEY and CDR2 is SMNVEV (reference sequence). CDR3 protein: CASSPAGTLEKLFF. CDR3 DNA: TGTGCCAGCAGTCCAGCCGGGACTCTTGAAAAACTGTTTTTT.

The count of this clone is one. The chain is built from TRBV29-1 and TRBJ1-2, with a weak D call TRBD1 (5 bases). The ends were cut back, 6 bases at V and 5 bases at J, with 10 bases in the middle. The CDR3 spans 11 residues. Germline CDR1 is SQVTM and CDR2 is ANQGSEA. The CDR3 DNA reads TGCAGCGTGACAGTTTTATATGGCTACACCTTC. Residues: CSVTVLYGYTF.

The V gene is TRBV4-1, the J gene TRBJ2-1; 11 nucleotides line up with TRBD2. Germline-derived CDR1 and CDR2 are MGHRA and YSYEKL. V gave up 4 bases and J gave up 7 bases; unmatched junction bases: 3. This CDR3 contains 14 residues. The CDR3 is CASSLTSGKNEQFF. CDR3 in DNA: TGCGCCAGCAGCCTGACTAGCGGGAAAAATGAGCAGTTCTTC.